This is a list of T cell receptor beta chains from one sample in a study of beta chain features in type 1 diabetes. The assay was immunoSEQ multiplex PCR, and TCRdb's table has in-frame clones only and misses some. Among roughly 500,000 clones, approximately 31% were seen once, and the ten largest hold about 0.065%. The specimen was naive CD4+ T cells from blood. The receptor set was obtained from a man in his late teens or twenties in good health. CDR3s include the opening cysteine and the closing phenylalanine or tryptophan. A D gene is named only where the DNA matches it firmly. The size entry is marked missing in some rows and otherwise reads once, few, many or a size class.

j_call: TRBJ2-7
d_call: TRBD1
v_call: TRBV30
clone_size: few
cdr3_nt: TGTGCCTGGAGCTCCGGGACAGGCTACTACGAGCAGTACTTC
cdr3_aa: CAWSSGTGYYEQYF

j_call: TRBJ1-1
d_call: NA
v_call: TRBV20-1
clone_size: few
cdr3_nt: TGCAGTGCTAGAGATCTTGAAGCTTTCTTT
cdr3_aa: CSARDLEAFF

j_call: TRBJ2-5
d_call: TRBD1
v_call: TRBV30
clone_size: NA
cdr3_nt: TGTGCCTGGACCGGGACAGGGCTTGGGGAGACCCAGTACTTC
cdr3_aa: CAWTGTGLGETQYF

j_call: TRBJ1-4
d_call: NA
v_call: TRBV23-1
clone_size: NA
cdr3_nt: TGCGCCAGCAGTCAATCGGCAGGGGTATGGGAAAAACTGTTTTTT
cdr3_aa: CASSQSAGVWEKLFF

j_call: TRBJ2-5
d_call: NA
v_call: TRBV5-1
clone_size: NA
cdr3_nt: TGCGCCAGCAGCTTCTCAGGACAAGAGACCCAGTACTTC
cdr3_aa: CASSFSGQETQYF

j_call: TRBJ2-5
d_call: TRBD2
v_call: TRBV5-1
clone_size: NA
cdr3_nt: TGCGCCAGCAGCTCGACACTAGCGGCACCGGCGGAGACCCAGTACTTC
cdr3_aa: CASSSTLAAPAETQYF

j_call: TRBJ2-7
d_call: NA
v_call: TRBV9
clone_size: few
cdr3_nt: TGTGCCAGCAGCGCACTAGAGGGTCCTTTCGAGCAGTACTTC
cdr3_aa: CASSALEGPFEQYF

j_call: TRBJ2-3
d_call: TRBD1
v_call: TRBV28
clone_size: NA
cdr3_nt: TGTGCACACGGGACAGCGAGCACAGATACGCAGTATTTT
cdr3_aa: CAHGTASTDTQYF

j_call: TRBJ2-7
d_call: NA
v_call: TRBV30
clone_size: few
cdr3_nt: TGTGCCTGCGACTCCTACGAGCAGTACTTC
cdr3_aa: CACDSYEQYF

j_call: TRBJ2-4
d_call: NA
v_call: TRBV30
clone_size: few
cdr3_nt: TGTGCCTGGAGTGTGTGGTCCAAAAACATTCAGTACTTC
cdr3_aa: CAWSVWSKNIQYF

j_call: TRBJ2-2
d_call: NA
v_call: TRBV7-9
clone_size: few
cdr3_nt: TGTGCCAGCAGCCGGGGAGGAGGGGAGCTGTTTTTT
cdr3_aa: CASSRGGGELFF